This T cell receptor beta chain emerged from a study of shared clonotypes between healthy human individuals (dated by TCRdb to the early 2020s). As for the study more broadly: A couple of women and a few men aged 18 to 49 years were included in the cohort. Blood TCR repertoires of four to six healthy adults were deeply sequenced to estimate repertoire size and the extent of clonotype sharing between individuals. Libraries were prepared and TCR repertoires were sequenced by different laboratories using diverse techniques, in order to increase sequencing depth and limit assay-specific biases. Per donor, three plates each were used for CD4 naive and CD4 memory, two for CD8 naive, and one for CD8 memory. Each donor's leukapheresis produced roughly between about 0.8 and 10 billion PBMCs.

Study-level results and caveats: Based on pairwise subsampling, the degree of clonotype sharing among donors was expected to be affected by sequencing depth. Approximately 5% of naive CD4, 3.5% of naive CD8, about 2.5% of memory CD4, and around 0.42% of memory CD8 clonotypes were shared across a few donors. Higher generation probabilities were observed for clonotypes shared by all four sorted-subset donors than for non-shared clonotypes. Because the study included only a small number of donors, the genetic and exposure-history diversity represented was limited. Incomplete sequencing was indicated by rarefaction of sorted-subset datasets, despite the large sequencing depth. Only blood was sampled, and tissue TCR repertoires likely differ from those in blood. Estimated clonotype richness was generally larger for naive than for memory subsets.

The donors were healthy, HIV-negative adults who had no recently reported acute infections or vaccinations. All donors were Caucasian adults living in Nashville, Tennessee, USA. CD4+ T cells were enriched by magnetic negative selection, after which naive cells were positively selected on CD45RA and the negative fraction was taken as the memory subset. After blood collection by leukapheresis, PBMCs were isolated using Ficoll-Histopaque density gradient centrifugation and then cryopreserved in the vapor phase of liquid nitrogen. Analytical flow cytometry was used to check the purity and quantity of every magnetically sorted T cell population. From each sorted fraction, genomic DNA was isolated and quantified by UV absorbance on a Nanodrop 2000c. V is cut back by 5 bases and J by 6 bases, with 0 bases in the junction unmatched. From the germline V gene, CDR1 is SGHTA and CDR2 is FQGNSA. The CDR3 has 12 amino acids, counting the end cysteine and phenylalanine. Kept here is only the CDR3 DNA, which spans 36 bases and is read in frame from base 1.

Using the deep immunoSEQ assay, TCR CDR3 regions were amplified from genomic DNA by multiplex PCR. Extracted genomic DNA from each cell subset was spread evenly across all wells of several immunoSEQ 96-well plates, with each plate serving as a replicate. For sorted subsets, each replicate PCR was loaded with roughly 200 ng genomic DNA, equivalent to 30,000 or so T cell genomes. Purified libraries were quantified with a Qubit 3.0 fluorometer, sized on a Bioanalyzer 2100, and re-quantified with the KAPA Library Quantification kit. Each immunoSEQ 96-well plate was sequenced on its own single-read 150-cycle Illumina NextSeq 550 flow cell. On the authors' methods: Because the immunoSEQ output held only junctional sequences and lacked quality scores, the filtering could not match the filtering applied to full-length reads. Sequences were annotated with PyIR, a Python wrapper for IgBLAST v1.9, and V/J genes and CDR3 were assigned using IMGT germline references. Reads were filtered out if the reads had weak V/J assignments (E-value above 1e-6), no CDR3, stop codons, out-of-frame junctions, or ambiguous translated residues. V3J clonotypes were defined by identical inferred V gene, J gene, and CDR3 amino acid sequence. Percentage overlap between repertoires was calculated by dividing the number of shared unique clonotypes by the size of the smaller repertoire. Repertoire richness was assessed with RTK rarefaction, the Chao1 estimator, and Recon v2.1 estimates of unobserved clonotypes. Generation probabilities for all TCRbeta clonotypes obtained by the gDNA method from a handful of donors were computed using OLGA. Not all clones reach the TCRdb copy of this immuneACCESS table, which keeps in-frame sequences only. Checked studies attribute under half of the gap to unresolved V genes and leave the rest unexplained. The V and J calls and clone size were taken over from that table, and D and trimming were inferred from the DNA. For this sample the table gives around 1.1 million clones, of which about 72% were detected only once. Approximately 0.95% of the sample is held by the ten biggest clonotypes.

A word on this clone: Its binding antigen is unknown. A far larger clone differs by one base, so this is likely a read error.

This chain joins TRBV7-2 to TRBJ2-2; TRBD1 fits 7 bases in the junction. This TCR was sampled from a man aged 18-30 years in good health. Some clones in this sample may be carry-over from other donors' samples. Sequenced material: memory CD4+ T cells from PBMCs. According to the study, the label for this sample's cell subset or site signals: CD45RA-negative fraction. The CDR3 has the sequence CASSQGAGELFF. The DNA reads TGTGCCAGCAGCCAGGGGGCCGGGGAGCTGTTTTTT.